The rows below give T cell receptor beta chains drawn from one sample of a study of blood T cells in healthy people across ages. TCRdb re-called the 5' RACE reads through MiXCR, storing one row per CDR3 protein. Of about 780,000 distinct CDR3 sequences in the sample, 55% to 65% were seen once. The sequenced material came from blood. The source is a young man in good health. CDR3s include the opening cysteine and the closing phenylalanine or tryptophan.

V gene,CDR3 protein
TRBV18,CASSSAGRSTDTQYF
TRBV20-1,CSASALGGAHYGYTF
TRBV5-1,CASSLEGPTYEQYF
TRBV6-5,CASSLRGSYEQYF
TRBV7-2,CASALGANQETQYF
TRBV4-2,CASSPQSRPWGYTF
TRBV15,CATSGESLQQYF
TRBV2,CASSEGWSPYNSPLHF
TRBV20-1,CSASRGGAFEQYF
TRBV14,CASSRGLVRYNEQFF
TRBV9,CASSVEGGGWYEQYF
TRBV20-1,CSATQGGGYTF
TRBV4-3,CASSQGLGISEQFF
TRBV6-6,CASGSRETPTNQPQHF
TRBV19,CASGDRTYEQYF
TRBV30,CAWGQDLTNYGYTF
TRBV6-5,CASSYGSRSSYEQYF
TRBV5-1,CASSRTSNEQFF
TRBV5-5,CASSLEEEDSYEQYF